This T cell receptor (beta chain) is drawn from a study of vaccination and CD4 T cells after COVID-19. The wider study: Cells were stimulated with overlapping spike peptides from SARS-CoV-2, HCoV-NL63, HCoV-OC43 and HCoV-229E.

This clonotype was observed a handful of times. The antigen is undetermined. The assay that was used to sequence DNA from cultured CD4+ T cells was the Oncomine TCR Beta short-read assay. TCRdb reprocessed the PCR reads with MiXCR, giving one entry per CDR3 protein. Of some 10,000 distinct CDR3 sequences detected, 60% to 75% appear once; the ten largest clones hold over 20%. Treatment defined: roughly 10-day PBMC culture with coronavirus spike peptide pools or control peptides (ViraFEST assay). Before the COVID-19 pandemic (2011-2018), CD4+ T cells were obtained from the unexposed donor. Negative selection enriched CD4+ T cells from cultures at roughly nine days. Trimming took off 5 bases at V and 2 bases at J, with 14 bases between the two ends. The germline CDR1 and CDR2 sequences are SGHTA and FQGNSA. The CDR3 extends over 15 amino acids.

This TCR derives from a human donor in good health. The rearrangement joins TRBV7-2 to TRBJ2-3; the D call may be TRBD1 or TRBD2 (5 bases each). The sample comprised CD4+ T cells from blood, cultured in vitro. The CDR3 loop is CASSVEGRLTDTQYF. The CDR3 coding sequence is TGTGCCAGCAGCGTCGAGGGGAGACTCACAGATACGCAGTATTTT.